This is a list of T cell receptor beta chains from one sample in a study of Graves' ophthalmopathy and Graves' hyperthyroidism. TCRdb re-called the multiplex PCR reads with MiXCR, one entry per CDR3 protein. The sample gives around 51,000 distinct CDR3 sequences, under 55% of which show up once; approximately 23% is in the top ten. Sequencing was performed on peripheral blood. These receptors all stem from an adult man with Graves' ophthalmopathy. CDR3s include the opening cysteine and the closing phenylalanine or tryptophan. A D gene is named only where the DNA matches it firmly. The size of a clone is reported for some rows only, either as once, few or many, or as a class for expanded clones.

cdr3_aa: CASSFRDPTGELFF
cdr3_nt: TGTGCCAGCAGTTTCAGGGACCCAACCGGGGAGCTGTTTTTT
j_call: TRBJ2-2
d_call: -
clone_size: many
v_call: TRBV6-5

cdr3_aa: CASSQGVGATRTDTQYF
cdr3_nt: TGCGCCAGCAGCCAAGGGGTAGGAGCGACCCGCACAGATACGCAGTATTTT
j_call: TRBJ2-3
d_call: -
clone_size: many
v_call: TRBV4-1

cdr3_aa: CSAGELETQYF
cdr3_nt: TGCAGTGCGGGCGAGTTGGAGACCCAGTACTTC
j_call: TRBJ2-5
d_call: -
clone_size: -
v_call: TRBV20-1

cdr3_aa: CASSIDQHNEQFF
cdr3_nt: TGTGCCAGTAGTATAGATCAGCACAATGAGCAGTTCTTC
j_call: TRBJ2-1
d_call: -
clone_size: few
v_call: TRBV19

cdr3_aa: CATSGDSSNEAFF
cdr3_nt: TGTGCCACCAGTGGCGACAGTAGCAATGAAGCTTTCTTT
j_call: TRBJ1-1
d_call: -
clone_size: -
v_call: TRBV24-1

cdr3_aa: CASSYSLVSGELFF
cdr3_nt: TGTGCCAGCAGTTACTCTCTAGTCTCCGGGGAGCTGTTTTTT
j_call: TRBJ2-2
d_call: -
clone_size: -
v_call: TRBV6-5

cdr3_aa: CATSEFGGYNEQFF
cdr3_nt: TGTGCCACCAGTGAATTCGGGGGATACAATGAGCAGTTCTTC
j_call: TRBJ2-1
d_call: -
clone_size: -
v_call: TRBV24-1

cdr3_aa: CASSQETWETQYF
cdr3_nt: TGTGCCAGCAGCCAAGAAACGTGGGAGACCCAGTACTTC
j_call: TRBJ2-5
d_call: -
clone_size: few
v_call: TRBV14

cdr3_aa: CAISSVGDSPLHF
cdr3_nt: TGTGCCATCAGCTCAGTCGGGGATTCACCCCTCCACTTT
j_call: TRBJ1-6
d_call: -
clone_size: -
v_call: TRBV10-3

cdr3_aa: CSARQGVLAEAFF
cdr3_nt: TGCAGTGCTAGGCAGGGAGTTCTAGCTGAAGCTTTCTTT
j_call: TRBJ1-1
d_call: -
clone_size: -
v_call: TRBV20-1

cdr3_aa: CASSYGDGETQYF
cdr3_nt: TGTGCCAGCAGCTACGGGGACGGGGAGACCCAGTACTTC
j_call: TRBJ2-5
d_call: -
clone_size: many
v_call: TRBV12-3/TRBV12-4

cdr3_aa: CASRGASGNYEQYF
cdr3_nt: TGCGCCAGCAGGGGGGCTAGCGGGAATTACGAGCAGTACTTC
j_call: TRBJ2-7
d_call: TRBD2
clone_size: -
v_call: TRBV10-2

cdr3_aa: CASSLTGGSEDYGYTF
cdr3_nt: TGTGCCAGCAGCTTAACGGGAGGGTCCGAGGATTATGGCTACACCTTC
j_call: TRBJ1-2
d_call: -
clone_size: many
v_call: TRBV7-3

cdr3_aa: CSAVSGPQRADTQYF
cdr3_nt: TGCAGTGCTGTCTCCGGGCCCCAGCGGGCAGATACGCAGTATTTT
j_call: TRBJ2-3
d_call: -
clone_size: -
v_call: TRBV20-1

cdr3_aa: CASSLRAGGSIETQYF
cdr3_nt: TGTGCCAGCAGCTTAAGGGCGGGCGGGAGCATAGAGACCCAGTACTTC
j_call: TRBJ2-5
d_call: TRBD2
clone_size: -
v_call: TRBV7-3

cdr3_aa: CASSQEAAGADTQYF
cdr3_nt: TGTGCCAGCAGCCAAGAAGCGGCGGGAGCAGATACGCAGTATTTT
j_call: TRBJ2-3
d_call: TRBD2
clone_size: once
v_call: TRBV4-2

cdr3_aa: CASSRERDTQYF
cdr3_nt: TGTGCCAGCAGCCGCGAGAGAGATACGCAGTATTTT
j_call: TRBJ2-3
d_call: -
clone_size: -
v_call: TRBV7-2

cdr3_aa: CASSRDRGLSYEQYF
cdr3_nt: TGTGCCAGCAGTAGGGACAGGGGGCTCTCCTACGAGCAGTACTTC
j_call: TRBJ2-7
d_call: TRBD1
clone_size: many
v_call: TRBV28

cdr3_aa: CASKASGRNTEAFF
cdr3_nt: TGCGCCAGCAAGGCGTCAGGGAGAAACACTGAAGCTTTCTTT
j_call: TRBJ1-1
d_call: -
clone_size: few
v_call: TRBV10-2

cdr3_aa: CASRYGTGAHNEQFF
cdr3_nt: TGTGCCAGTAGATATGGGACTGGGGCCCACAATGAGCAGTTCTTC
j_call: TRBJ2-1
d_call: -
clone_size: many
v_call: TRBV19

cdr3_aa: CASSVPFRVAIFLCANYGYTF
cdr3_nt: TGTGCCAGCAGTGTCCCTTTTAGAGTGGCTATATTCTTATGTGCTAACTATGGCTACACCTTC
j_call: TRBJ1-2
d_call: -
clone_size: -
v_call: TRBV2

cdr3_aa: CASSEGLPEQFF
cdr3_nt: TGTGCCAGCAGTGAGGGACTCCCGGAGCAATTCTTC
j_call: TRBJ2-1
d_call: -
clone_size: -
v_call: TRBV2

cdr3_aa: CALGQPQLGGYTF
cdr3_nt: TGTGCATTGGGACAGCCTCAACTGGGTGGCTACACCTTC
j_call: TRBJ1-2
d_call: TRBD1
clone_size: many
v_call: TRBV30

cdr3_aa: CASSQRTSGNSPLHF
cdr3_nt: TGCGCCAGCAGCCAGCGGACTAGCGGGAATTCACCCCTCCACTTT
j_call: TRBJ1-6
d_call: -
clone_size: -
v_call: TRBV5-1

cdr3_aa: CASSFQTPSSYNEQFF
cdr3_nt: TGTGCCAGCAGTTTCCAGACCCCCAGCTCCTACAATGAGCAGTTCTTC
j_call: TRBJ2-1
d_call: -
clone_size: many
v_call: TRBV12-3/TRBV12-4

cdr3_aa: CASSFGTGVGTEAFF
cdr3_nt: TGCGCCAGCAGCTTCGGGACAGGGGTTGGAACTGAAGCTTTCTTT
j_call: TRBJ1-1
d_call: TRBD1
clone_size: -
v_call: TRBV5-1

cdr3_aa: CATSDPGTATTGELFF
cdr3_nt: TGTGCCACCAGTGACCCCGGGACAGCTACCACCGGGGAGCTGTTTTTT
j_call: TRBJ2-2
d_call: TRBD1
clone_size: few
v_call: TRBV24-1

cdr3_aa: CASSAYASLRADTQYF
cdr3_nt: TGTGCCAGCAGCGCCTATGCCAGTTTGCGAGCGGATACGCAGTATTTT
j_call: TRBJ2-3
d_call: -
clone_size: -
v_call: TRBV11-1

cdr3_aa: CASSEMTGEGTQYF
cdr3_nt: TGTGCCAGCAGTGAGATGACAGGGGAAGGGACCCAGTACTTC
j_call: TRBJ2-5
d_call: TRBD1
clone_size: many
v_call: TRBV6-1

cdr3_aa: CASSETGGNIQYF
cdr3_nt: TGTGCCAGCAGCGAAACAGGCGGAAACATTCAGTACTTC
j_call: TRBJ2-4
d_call: -
clone_size: many
v_call: TRBV5-4

cdr3_aa: CATSPGDEQFF
cdr3_nt: TGTGCCACCTCCCCGGGGGATGAGCAGTTCTTC
j_call: TRBJ2-1
d_call: -
clone_size: few
v_call: TRBV25-1

cdr3_aa: CASTPTISTDTQYF
cdr3_nt: TGTGCCAGCACCCCAACAATATCCACAGATACGCAGTATTTT
j_call: TRBJ2-3
d_call: -
clone_size: -
v_call: TRBV7-2

cdr3_aa: CASSIRQDTDTQYF
cdr3_nt: TGTGCCAGTAGTATCCGACAGGACACAGATACGCAGTATTTT
j_call: TRBJ2-3
d_call: -
clone_size: -
v_call: TRBV19

cdr3_aa: CASSQEDGGQNSYEQYF
cdr3_nt: TGTGCCAGCAGCCAAGAGGACGGGGGGCAGAACTCCTACGAGCAGTACTTC
j_call: TRBJ2-7
d_call: -
clone_size: many
v_call: TRBV4-2

cdr3_aa: CASSMDRDYGYTF
cdr3_nt: TGTGCCAGCAGCATGGACAGGGACTATGGCTACACCTTC
j_call: TRBJ1-2
d_call: TRBD1
clone_size: -
v_call: TRBV4-2

cdr3_aa: CAISESGTGISVRSPLHF
cdr3_nt: TGTGCCATCAGTGAGTCGGGCACAGGGATCAGTGTACGCTCACCCCTCCACTTT
j_call: TRBJ1-6
d_call: -
clone_size: -
v_call: TRBV10-3

cdr3_aa: CASSLDRGNEQFF
cdr3_nt: TGTGCTAGCAGCTTGGATCGCGGGAATGAGCAGTTCTTC
j_call: TRBJ2-1
d_call: -
clone_size: medium-sized
v_call: TRBV7-7

cdr3_aa: CSPARGGETQYF
cdr3_nt: TGCAGCCCGGCAAGGGGTGGAGAGACCCAGTACTTC
j_call: TRBJ2-5
d_call: -
clone_size: -
v_call: TRBV29-1